This T cell receptor (beta chain) was identified in a study of T cell changes during pregnancy in multiple sclerosis. V lost 0 bases to trimming and J lost 2 bases, with 6 bases between them. Germline V gene sequence: CDR1 MNHEY, CDR2 SMNVEV (reference sequence). The CDR3 consists of 14 residues. Generated by immunoSEQ multiplex PCR, the TCRdb table keeps only in-frame clones and is missing some. The table lists around 50,000 clones, about 92% of them singletons. This specimen was CD4+ T cells from peripheral blood mononuclear cells, taken in the third trimester of pregnancy. The V and J genes are TRBV27 and TRBJ2-3, with no clear D. The origin of this receptor is a female donor with multiple sclerosis, enrolled in a pregnancy study. The CDR3 DNA follows: TGTGCCAGCAGTTTATCAGCGTTCACAGATACGCAGTATTTT. Its protein is CASSLSAFTDTQYF.